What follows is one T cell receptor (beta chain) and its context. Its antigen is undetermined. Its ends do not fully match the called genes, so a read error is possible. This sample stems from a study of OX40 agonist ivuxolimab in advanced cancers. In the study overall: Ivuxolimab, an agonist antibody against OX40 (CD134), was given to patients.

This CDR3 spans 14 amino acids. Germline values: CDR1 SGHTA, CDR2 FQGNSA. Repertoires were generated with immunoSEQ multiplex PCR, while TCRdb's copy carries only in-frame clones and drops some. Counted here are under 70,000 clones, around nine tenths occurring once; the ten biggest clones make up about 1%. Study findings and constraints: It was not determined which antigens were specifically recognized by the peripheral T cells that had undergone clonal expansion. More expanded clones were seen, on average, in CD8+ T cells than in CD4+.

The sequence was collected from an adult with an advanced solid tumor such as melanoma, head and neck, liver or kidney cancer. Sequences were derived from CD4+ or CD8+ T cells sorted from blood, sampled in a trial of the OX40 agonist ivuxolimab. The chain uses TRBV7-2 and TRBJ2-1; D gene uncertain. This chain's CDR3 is CASSPQSSNNEQFF. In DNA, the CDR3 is TGTGCCAGCAGCCCCCAAAGCTCCAACAATGAGCAGTTCTTC.